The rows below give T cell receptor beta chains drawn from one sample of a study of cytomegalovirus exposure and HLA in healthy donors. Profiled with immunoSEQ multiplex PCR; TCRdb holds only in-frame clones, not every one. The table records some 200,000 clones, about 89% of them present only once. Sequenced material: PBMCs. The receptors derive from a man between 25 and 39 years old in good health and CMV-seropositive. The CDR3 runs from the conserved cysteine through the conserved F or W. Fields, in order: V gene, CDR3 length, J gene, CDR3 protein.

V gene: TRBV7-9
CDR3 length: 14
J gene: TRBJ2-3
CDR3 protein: CASSFGGGGDTQYF

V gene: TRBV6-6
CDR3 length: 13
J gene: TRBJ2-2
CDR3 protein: CASSYIAPGELFF

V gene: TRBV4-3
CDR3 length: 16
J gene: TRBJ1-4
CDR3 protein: CASSQEEQGINEKLFF

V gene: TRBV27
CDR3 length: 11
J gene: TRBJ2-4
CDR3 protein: CASSQGVIQYF

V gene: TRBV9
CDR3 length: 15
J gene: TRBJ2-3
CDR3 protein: CASSQELAGTDTQYF

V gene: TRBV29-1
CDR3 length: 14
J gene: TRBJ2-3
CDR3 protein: CSVEVVQTTDTQYF

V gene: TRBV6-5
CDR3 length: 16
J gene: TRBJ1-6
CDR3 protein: CASSYSGQSYNSPLHF

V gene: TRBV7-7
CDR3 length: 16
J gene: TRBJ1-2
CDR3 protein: CASSLDLLGRTYGYTF

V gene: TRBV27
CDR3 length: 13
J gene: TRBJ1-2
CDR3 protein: CASRSFELYRYTF

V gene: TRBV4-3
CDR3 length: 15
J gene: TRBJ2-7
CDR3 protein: CASSQEFDTGYEQYF

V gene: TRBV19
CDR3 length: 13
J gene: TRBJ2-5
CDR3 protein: CAGAGGASETQYF

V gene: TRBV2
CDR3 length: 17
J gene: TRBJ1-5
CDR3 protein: CASSVGASTLSNQPQHF

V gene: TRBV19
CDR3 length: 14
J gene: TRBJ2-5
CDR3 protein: CASSIRFPRETQYF

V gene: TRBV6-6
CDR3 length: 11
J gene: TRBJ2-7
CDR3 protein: CASSPSGEQYF

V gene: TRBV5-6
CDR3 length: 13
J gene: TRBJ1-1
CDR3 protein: CASSLRQGAEAFF

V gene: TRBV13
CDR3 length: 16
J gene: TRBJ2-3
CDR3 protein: CASSPLRRAATDTQYF

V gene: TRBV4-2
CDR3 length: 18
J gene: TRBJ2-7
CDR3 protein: CASSQGGGRDHPSYEQYF

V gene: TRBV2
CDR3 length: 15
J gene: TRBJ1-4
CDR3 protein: CASSPAGTTNEKLFF

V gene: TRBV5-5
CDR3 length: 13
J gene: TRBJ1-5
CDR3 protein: CASSDDSNQPQHF

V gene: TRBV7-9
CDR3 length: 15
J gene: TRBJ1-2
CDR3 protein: CASSPSGNANYGYTF

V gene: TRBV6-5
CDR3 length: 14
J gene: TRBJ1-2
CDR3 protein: CASSYRGDLYGYTF

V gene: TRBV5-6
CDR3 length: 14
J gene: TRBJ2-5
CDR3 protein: CASSLWGAMETQYF

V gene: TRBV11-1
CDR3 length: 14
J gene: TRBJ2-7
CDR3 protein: CASSFEGGPYEQYF

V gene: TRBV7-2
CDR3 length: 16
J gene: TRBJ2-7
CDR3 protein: CASSLGGTGGRYEQYF

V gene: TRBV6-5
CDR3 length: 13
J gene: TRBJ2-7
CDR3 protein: CASSLQGSYEQYF

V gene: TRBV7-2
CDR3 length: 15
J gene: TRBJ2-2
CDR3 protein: CASSFLAGTAGELFF

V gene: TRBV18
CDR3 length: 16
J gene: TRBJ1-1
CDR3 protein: CASSPSSGATGTEAFF

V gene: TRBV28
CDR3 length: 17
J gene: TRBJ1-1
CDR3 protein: CASSFGRRGVMNTEAFF

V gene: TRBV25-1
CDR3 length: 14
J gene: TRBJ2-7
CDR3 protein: CASSEGTGNYEQYF

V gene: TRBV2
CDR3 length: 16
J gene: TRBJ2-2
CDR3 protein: CASSDPAGVATGELFF

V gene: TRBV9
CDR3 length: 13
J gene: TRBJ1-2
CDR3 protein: CASSVANDYGYTF

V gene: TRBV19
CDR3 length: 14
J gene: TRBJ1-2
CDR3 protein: CASSIMAGNYGYTF

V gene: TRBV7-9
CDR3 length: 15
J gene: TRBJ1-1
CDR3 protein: CASKEGALLNTEAFF

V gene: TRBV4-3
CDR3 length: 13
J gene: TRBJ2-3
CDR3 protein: CASSRVSTDTQYF

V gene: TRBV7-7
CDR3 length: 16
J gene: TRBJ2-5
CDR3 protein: CASSLGLAGGQETQYF

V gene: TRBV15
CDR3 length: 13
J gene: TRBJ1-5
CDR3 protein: CATSPMGPQPQHF

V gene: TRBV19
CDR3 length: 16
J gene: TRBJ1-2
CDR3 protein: CASSQGTGAIGRGYTF

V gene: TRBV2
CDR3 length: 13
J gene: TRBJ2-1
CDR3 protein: CASGGTAYNEQFF

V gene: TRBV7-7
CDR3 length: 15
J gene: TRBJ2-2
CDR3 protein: CASSPGTGHTGELFF

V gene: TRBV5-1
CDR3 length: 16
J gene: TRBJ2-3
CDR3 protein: CASSGDTGLGTDTQYF

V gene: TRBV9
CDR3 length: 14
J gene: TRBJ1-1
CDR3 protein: CASSGHRENTEAFF

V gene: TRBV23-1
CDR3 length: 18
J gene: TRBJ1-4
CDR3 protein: CASSPSDRGLVRREKLFF

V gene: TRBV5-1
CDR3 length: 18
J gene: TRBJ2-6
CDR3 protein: CASSLAREGRAGANVLTF

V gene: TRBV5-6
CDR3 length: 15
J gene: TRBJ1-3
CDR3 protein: CASSLRDRGISPIYF

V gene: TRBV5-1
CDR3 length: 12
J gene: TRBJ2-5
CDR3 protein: CASSRTTTTQYF

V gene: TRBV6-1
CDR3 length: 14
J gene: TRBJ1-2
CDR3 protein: CASSEGIGNYGYTF

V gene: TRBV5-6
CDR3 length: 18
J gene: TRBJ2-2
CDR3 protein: CASSSPNWKIANTGELFF

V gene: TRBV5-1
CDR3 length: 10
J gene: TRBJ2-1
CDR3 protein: CASGGVEQFF

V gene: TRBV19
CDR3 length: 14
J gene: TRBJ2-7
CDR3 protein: CASSPGQGPYEQYF

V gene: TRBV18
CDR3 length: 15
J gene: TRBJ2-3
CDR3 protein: CASSPLFGSSDTQYF

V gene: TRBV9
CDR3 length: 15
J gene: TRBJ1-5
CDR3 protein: CASSVAAGGKEPQHF

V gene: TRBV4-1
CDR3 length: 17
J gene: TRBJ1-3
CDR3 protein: CASSQGVAGISGNTIYF

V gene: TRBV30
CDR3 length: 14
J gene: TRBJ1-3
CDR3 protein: CAGTYSNSGNTIYF